This TCR beta chain was sequenced during a study of PD-1 blockade in classical Hodgkin lymphoma. General study findings and limits: There was a significant rise in CD4+ TCR diversity by C4D1, with no such rise for CD8+.

V lost 1 base to trimming and J lost 2 bases, with 15 bases between them. Looked up from germline, CDR1 is SQVTM and CDR2 is ANQGSEA. The CDR3 contains 15 residues. All patients experienced relapse after autologous stem cell transplantation, and brentuximab vedotin exposure was variable. TCRdb's copy holds only in-frame clones and misses some; the assay was immunoSEQ multiplex PCR. The table shows 9,000 to 13,000 clones, with about 71% occurring only once. For this clone: What it binds is unknown.

The material sequenced was peripheral blood mononuclear cells (PBMCs), taken at baseline. The TCR comes from a human donor with classical Hodgkin lymphoma. The chain joins TRBV29-1 to TRBJ2-7; a possible D gene is TRBD1 (5 bases). Written as DNA, the CDR3 is TGCAGCGTTGAAGGGTTGCAGGGTCGCCCCTACGAGCAGTACTTC. This sequence encodes CSVEGLQGRPYEQYF.